The text below deals with one T cell receptor beta chain. The antigen remains undetermined. TCR beta CDR3 sequences were amplified from RNA transcripts. The HTBI primer set served for first-round RT-PCR of the TCR CDR3. In TCRdb, the multiplex PCR reads were re-called with MiXCR into one record per CDR3 protein. The table shows almost 600,000 distinct CDR3 sequences, with about half occurring only once. This specimen belongs to a study of T cells in Graves' hyperthyroidism and ophthalmopathy. Study-level results: The model identified upcoming ophthalmopathy a median approximately 6.4 months ahead of onset.

The CDR3 is 12 residues long. Trimming shortened V by 2 bases and J by 5 bases, and 7 bases separated the two germline ends. Looked up from germline, CDR1 is WSHSY and CDR2 is SAAADI. This chain uses TRBV10-2 with TRBJ2-7; the D is unclear. The sample comprised peripheral blood or thyroid tissue (not recorded which). The sequence was obtained from a woman aged 18-29 years with Graves' hyperthyroidism. The CDR3 here is CASSEGVNEQYF. CDR3 DNA sequence: TGCGCCAGCAGTGAGGGCGTGAACGAGCAGTACTTC.